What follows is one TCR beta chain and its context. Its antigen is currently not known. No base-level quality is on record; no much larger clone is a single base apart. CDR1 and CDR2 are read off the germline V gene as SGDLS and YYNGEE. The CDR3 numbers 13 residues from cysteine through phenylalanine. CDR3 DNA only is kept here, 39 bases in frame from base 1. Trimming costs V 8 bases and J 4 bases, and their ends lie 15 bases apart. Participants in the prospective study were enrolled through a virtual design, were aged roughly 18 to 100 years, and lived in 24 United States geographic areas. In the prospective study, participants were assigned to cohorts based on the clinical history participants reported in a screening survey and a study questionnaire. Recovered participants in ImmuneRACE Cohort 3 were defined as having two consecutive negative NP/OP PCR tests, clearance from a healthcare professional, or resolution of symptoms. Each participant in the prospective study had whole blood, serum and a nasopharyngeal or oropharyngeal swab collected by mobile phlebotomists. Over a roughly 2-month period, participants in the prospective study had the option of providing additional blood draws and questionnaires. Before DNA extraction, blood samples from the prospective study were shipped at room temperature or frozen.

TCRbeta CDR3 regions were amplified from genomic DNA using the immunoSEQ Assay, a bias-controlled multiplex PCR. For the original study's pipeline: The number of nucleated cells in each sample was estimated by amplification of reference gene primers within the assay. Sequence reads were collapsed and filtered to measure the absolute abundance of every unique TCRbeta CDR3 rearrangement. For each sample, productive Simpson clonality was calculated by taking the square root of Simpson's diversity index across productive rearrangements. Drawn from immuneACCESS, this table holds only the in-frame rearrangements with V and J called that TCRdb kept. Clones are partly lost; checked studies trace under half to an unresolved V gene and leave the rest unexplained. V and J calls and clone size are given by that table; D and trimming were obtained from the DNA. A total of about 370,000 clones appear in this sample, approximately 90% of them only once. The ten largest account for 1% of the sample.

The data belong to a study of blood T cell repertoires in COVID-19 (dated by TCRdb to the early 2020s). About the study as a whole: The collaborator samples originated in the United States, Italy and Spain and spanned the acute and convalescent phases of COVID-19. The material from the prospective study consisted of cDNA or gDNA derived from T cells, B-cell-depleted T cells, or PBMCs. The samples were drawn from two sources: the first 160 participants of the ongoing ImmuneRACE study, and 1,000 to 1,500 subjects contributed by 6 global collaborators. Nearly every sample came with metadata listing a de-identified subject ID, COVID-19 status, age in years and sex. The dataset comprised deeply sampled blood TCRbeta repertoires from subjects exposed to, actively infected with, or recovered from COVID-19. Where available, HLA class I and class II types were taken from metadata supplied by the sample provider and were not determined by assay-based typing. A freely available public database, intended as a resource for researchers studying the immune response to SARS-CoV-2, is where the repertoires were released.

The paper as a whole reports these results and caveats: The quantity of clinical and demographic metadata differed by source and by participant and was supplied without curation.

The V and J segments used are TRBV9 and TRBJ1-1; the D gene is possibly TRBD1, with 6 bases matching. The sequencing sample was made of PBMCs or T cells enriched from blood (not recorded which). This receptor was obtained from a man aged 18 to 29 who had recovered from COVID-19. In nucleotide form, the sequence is TGTGCCAGTGGTTTGGGGGCGGTCACTGAAGCTTTCTTT. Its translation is CASGLGAVTEAFF.